These 27 T cell receptor beta chains originate from one sample sequenced in a study of T cell responses to AZD1222 COVID-19 vaccine. Sequenced by immunoSEQ multiplex PCR; TCRdb stores in-frame clones only, minus some. Altogether 100,000 to 150,000 clones are present, less than 95% being singletons, with the ten largest covering about 4.5%. Specimen: peripheral blood, collected on day 0 of MenACWY control vaccination. All receptors derive from an adult in good health.

The rearrangement uses TRBV19 and TRBJ2-2, with TRBD2 matching 13 bases. After removal of 5 bases from V and 7 bases from J, the junction contained 7 bases not matched to a gene. CDR3 length: 16 amino acids. CDR1 is LNHDA and CDR2 is SQIVND in the germline V gene (reference sequence). The CDR3 DNA reads as TGTGCCAGTAGTGTACTAGCGGGGGGGCTAAGCGGGGAGCTGTTTTTT. The encoded protein is CASSVLAGGLSGELFF. Based on the CDR3 plus reference TRBV19 and TRBJ2-2, the full variable domain is DGGITQSPKYLFRKEGQNVTLSCEQNLNHDAMYWYRQDPGQGLRLIYYSQIVNDFQKGDIAEGYSVSREKKESFPLTVTSAQKNPTAFYLCASSVLAGGLSGELFFGEGSRLTVL.

The chain employs TRBV28 and TRBJ2-1, with D possibly matching TRBD1 (5 bases). V shed 7 bases and J shed 6 bases, with 10 bases lying between them. The CDR3 covers 12 residues. CDR1 MDHEN and CDR2 SYDVKM come from the germline V gene. The CDR3 region has the DNA TGTGCCAGCACCCTAAGGGGCAATGAGCAGTTCTTC. Its translation: CASTLRGNEQFF.

The chain combines TRBV5-6 with TRBJ1-2; a possible D gene is TRBD1 (5 bases). Per the germline V gene, CDR1 is SGHDT and CDR2 is YYEEEE. CDR3 length equals 15 residues. The V and J ends lost 0 bases and 6 bases respectively, with 15 bases between them. The CDR3 loop reads CASSLVAWGNDGYTF. Here the CDR3 DNA reads TGTGCCAGCAGCTTGGTAGCATGGGGGAATGATGGCTACACCTTC.

The J gene is TRBJ2-1, the V gene TRBV7-9; TRBD1 matches at 8 bases. The germline V gene has CDR1 SEHNR and CDR2 FQNEAQ (reference sequence). The length of the CDR3 is 13 residues. J gave up 8 bases and V 6 bases, and 6 bases lay outside the gene matches. DNA for the CDR3: TGTGCCAGCAGTTGGCAGGGGGCGTATGAGCAGTTCTTC. Protein product: CASSWQGAYEQFF.

This rearrangement joins TRBV5-1 to TRBJ2-1, with 14 bases fitting TRBD2. This CDR3 region has 15 residues. Trimming cost V 2 bases and J 9 bases; bases outside gene matches: 4. Germline lookup yields CDR1 SGHRS and CDR2 YFSETQ. The CDR3 is CASSFVGTSGSEQFF. CDR3 coding DNA: TGCGCCAGCAGCTTTGTGGGGACTAGCGGGAGTGAGCAGTTCTTC.

The gene calls are TRBV6-5 and TRBJ2-1; D is unclear. V was pared by 4 bases and J by 0 bases, with 10 bases between. The CDR3 length is 15 residues. Germline loops: CDR1 MNHEY, CDR2 SVGAGI. The chain's CDR3 is CASSSWFSSYNEQFF. The CDR3 nucleotides read TGTGCCAGCAGTTCGTGGTTCAGCTCCTACAATGAGCAGTTCTTC.

Written as DNA, the CDR3 is TGTGCCAGCAGCCTGACAGGCACTGGAAACACCATATATTTT. It codes for CASSLTGTGNTIYF. The chain combines TRBV7-9 with TRBJ1-3; maybe TRBD1 (6 bases). The CDR3 spans 14 residues. Trimming removed 5 bases at V and 2 bases at J, with 10 bases between. Germline V lookup: CDR1 SEHNR, CDR2 FQNEAQ (reference sequence).

The chain recombines TRBV6-5 with TRBJ1-2, with D unclear. Trimming took off 0 bases at V and 8 bases at J, with 16 bases between the two ends. This CDR3 contains 15 residues. The germline CDR1 and CDR2 sequences are MNHEY and SVGAGI. The CDR3 DNA reads as TGTGCCAGCAGTTACTCGGCCCCAGTGGTGCGAGGCTACACCTTC. Translating it yields CASSYSAPVVRGYTF.

The chain has TRBV5-4 and TRBJ2-4; 9 bases are shared with TRBD2. The CDR3 is 13 amino acids. The germline gives CDR1 SGHNT, CDR2 YYREEE (reference sequence). V lost 10 bases to trimming and J lost 9 bases; unmatched junction nucleotides: 11. The CDR3 coding sequence is TGTGCCGGCCGGGATAGCGGGGGACCCATTCAGTACTTC. Translation gives CAGRDSGGPIQYF.

The rearrangement joins TRBV12-3 or TRBV12-4 to TRBJ2-5; 12 nucleotides match TRBD2. The CDR3 has 13 amino acids. V trimming: 6 bases; J trimming: 9 bases; junction bases outside the gene matches: 5. CDR3 DNA sequence: TGTGCCAGCAGCTCTAGCGGGAGGGCCCCCCAGTACTTC. This codes for CASSSSGRAPQYF.

The V call is TRBV28, the J call TRBJ1-4, with TRBD1 identical over 9 bases. The CDR3 has 16 residues. The germline V gene encodes CDR1 MDHEN and CDR2 SYDVKM. Trimming at V came to 1 base and at J to 4 bases, leaving 4 bases not matched to a gene. The CDR3 is CASSLSRTGVNEKLFF. Here the CDR3 DNA reads TGTGCCAGCAGTTTATCCCGGACAGGGGTTAATGAAAAACTGTTTTTT.

J is TRBJ1-1 and V is TRBV28, with unresolved D. V was shortened by 2 bases and J by 5 bases, with 15 bases between the two germline ends. The length of the CDR3 is 15 residues. Germline values: CDR1 MDHEN, CDR2 SYDVKM. This CDR3 reads CASSLIPAGVTEAFF. In DNA, the CDR3 is TGTGCCAGCAGTTTAATTCCGGCCGGGGTGACTGAAGCTTTCTTT.

The gene calls are TRBV5-6 and TRBJ1-1; D ambiguous. Germline CDR1 and CDR2: SGHDT and YYEEEE. V lost 4 bases to trimming and J lost 4 bases, with 17 bases between them. The CDR3 runs 15 residues. CDR3 residues: CASSDVNIGSTEAFF. For the CDR3, the DNA is TGTGCCAGCAGCGACGTGAATATCGGCAGCACTGAAGCTTTCTTT.

The CDR3 DNA is TGTGCCAGCGCAAGTACAGGGGAAGGTCAGCCCCAGCATTTT. This sequence encodes CASASTGEGQPQHF. The chain has TRBV28 and TRBJ1-5; 7 bases align to TRBD1. Losses at the gene ends were 8 bases for V and 6 bases for J; bases not matched to a gene: 10. The CDR3 contains 14 residues. Germline V CDR1 and CDR2: MDHEN, SYDVKM.

The genes are TRBV28 and TRBJ1-6, with TRBD1 as a possible D gene (6 bases). CDR1 and CDR2 (germline): MDHEN, SYDVKM. The germline V and J ends were trimmed by 6 bases and 3 bases, with 12 bases remaining between them. This CDR3 has 15 amino acids. The CDR3 sequence is CASRKGGNYNSPLHF. The DNA of the CDR3 is TGTGCCAGCAGAAAAGGGGGGAACTATAATTCACCCCTCCACTTT.

The gene calls are TRBV28 and TRBJ1-5; D perhaps matches TRBD1 (5 bases). Germline-derived CDR1 and CDR2 are MDHEN and SYDVKM. The V and J ends lost 10 bases and 8 bases respectively, with 15 bases between them. The CDR3 runs 12 residues. In nucleotides, the CDR3 is TGTGCCACCGCGCAGGGCGTAGAGCCCCAGCATTTT. Translation gives CATAQGVEPQHF.

The rearrangement uses TRBV7-3 and TRBJ2-1, with no clear D. The CDR3 totals 13 residues. The germline gives CDR1 SGHTA, CDR2 FQGTGA. V was shortened by 5 bases and J by 4 bases, with 9 bases between the two germline ends. The CDR3 spells CASSPDPYNEQFF. As DNA, the CDR3 is TGTGCCAGCAGCCCGGACCCTTACAATGAGCAGTTCTTC.

A single count supports this clone. This chain connects TRBV19 to TRBJ1-2; 10 nucleotides align to TRBD1. The CDR3 loop spans 13 amino acids. J was trimmed by 8 bases and V by 5 bases; bases with no gene match: 5. The germline CDR1 and CDR2 sequences are LNHDA and SQIVND (reference sequence). The CDR3 nucleotides read TGTGCCAGTAGTGACAGGGGGCGTGAAGGCTACACCTTC. Protein product: CASSDRGREGYTF.

The rearrangement links TRBV5-1 to TRBJ1-2, with 8 bases fitting TRBD1. Looked up from germline, CDR1 is SGHRS and CDR2 is YFSETQ. The CDR3 length is 15 residues. The J segment lost 4 bases and the V segment lost 3 bases, leaving 8 bases of the junction unmatched. The CDR3 here is CASSSDTGGVYGYTF. The DNA for the CDR3 is TGCGCCAGCAGCTCGGATACAGGGGGGGTCTATGGCTACACCTTC. The entire variable domain, with the rest obtained from reference TRBV5-1 and TRBJ1-2, is as follows: KAGVTQTPRYLIKTRGQQVTLSCSPISGHRSVSWYQQTPGQGLQFLFEYFSETQRNKGNFPGRFSGRQFSNSRSEMNVSTLELGDSALYLCASSSDTGGVYGYTFGSGTRLTVV.

V is TRBV7-2 and J is TRBJ1-6, with 9 positions matching TRBD1. The CDR3 extends over 17 amino acids. The V gene's germline CDR1 is SGHTA and CDR2 FQGNSA. Losses at the gene ends were 1 base for V and 7 bases for J; bases not matched to a gene: 8. CDR3 in amino acids: CASSLGSHGTGNSPLHF. CDR3 DNA: TGTGCCAGCAGCTTAGGTTCCCACGGGACAGGGAATTCACCCCTCCACTTT.

The chain combines TRBV6-4 with TRBJ2-3, with 7 bases aligning to TRBD1. The junction had 6 bases not matched to a gene; V was cut back by 0 bases and J by 3 bases. CDR1 and CDR2 from the germline V gene are MRHNA and SNTAGT. The CDR3 is made up of 16 amino acids. The CDR3 here is CASSDSVDRATDTQYF. The CDR3 DNA sequence: TGTGCCAGCAGTGACTCTGTAGACAGGGCAACAGATACGCAGTATTTT.

This chain joins TRBV5-1 and TRBJ2-5, with TRBD1 matching 7 bases. The length of the CDR3 is 15 residues. V dropped 4 bases and J dropped 5; count of bases not matched to a gene: 11. Germline V gives CDR1 SGHRS, CDR2 YFSETQ. CDR3 nucleotide sequence: TGCGCCAGCAGCCCAACGAGGGGACAGTGGGAGACCCAGTACTTC. Its protein product is CASSPTRGQWETQYF. The variable domain in full, completed from reference TRBV5-1 and TRBJ2-5, reads KAGVTQTPRYLIKTRGQQVTLSCSPISGHRSVSWYQQTPGQGLQFLFEYFSETQRNKGNFPGRFSGRQFSNSRSEMNVSTLELGDSALYLCASSPTRGQWETQYFGPGTRLLVL.

The chain links TRBV7-9 to TRBJ2-3; tentatively, D is TRBD2 (5 bases). The CDR3 is 19 residues long. CDR1 SEHNR and CDR2 FQNEAQ come from the germline V gene (reference sequence). The ends were cut back, 1 base at V and 4 bases at J, with 24 bases in the middle. The CDR3, as DNA: TGTGCCAGCAGCTTAGGCCGGATCGGAGGTGCTTCTAACTCAGATACGCAGTATTTT. Protein sequence: CASSLGRIGGASNSDTQYF.

This chain joins TRBV3-1 (or the pseudogene TRBV3-2) and TRBJ2-7, with 8 bases identical to TRBD2. Losses at the gene ends were 0 bases for V and 3 bases for J; bases not matched to a gene: 7. Looked up from germline, CDR1 is LGHDT and CDR2 is YNNKEL (reference sequence). This CDR3 contains 16 residues. CDR3: CASSQDAGLVIYEQYF. The CDR3 DNA reads TGTGCCAGCAGCCAAGATGCGGGACTAGTTATCTACGAGCAGTACTTC.

About this clone: In the same sample, other DNA sequences code for this CDR3. This rearrangement joins TRBV4-1 to TRBJ2-7, with D tentatively TRBD2 (5 bases). The CDR3 has 13 amino acids. CDR1 and CDR2 from the germline V gene are MGHRA and YSYEKL. V gave up 1 base and J gave up 4 bases, with 8 bases separating them. Here the CDR3 DNA reads TGCGCCAGCAGCCAAGTTCGGGGTTACGAGCAGTACGTC. It encodes CASSQVRGYEQYV.

This chain connects TRBV6-5 to TRBJ1-3; no clear D. The V gene lost 8 bases and the J gene lost 0 bases, with 14 bases spanning the gap. The CDR3 extends over 15 amino acids. The germline V gene encodes CDR1 MNHEY and CDR2 SVGAGI. The CDR3 DNA is TGTGCCAGCTCTCCGACCGCCAGCTCTGGAAACACCATATATTTT. It translates to CASSPTASSGNTIYF.

This sequence joins TRBV19 and TRBJ2-4, with 11 nucleotides matching TRBD2. Unmatched junction bases numbered 8, after V lost 6 bases and J lost 7 bases. Germline V lookup: CDR1 LNHDA, CDR2 SQIVND (reference sequence). The CDR3 runs 15 residues. CDR3 sequence reads: CASSPSGLAVNIQYF. The CDR3, as DNA: TGTGCCAGTAGCCCCTCGGGACTAGCGGTGAACATTCAGTACTTC. The full variable domain, in which reference TRBV19 and TRBJ2-4 provide the parts outside the CDR3, is DGGITQSPKYLFRKEGQNVTLSCEQNLNHDAMYWYRQDPGQGLRLIYYSQIVNDFQKGDIAEGYSVSREKKESFPLTVTSAQKNPTAFYLCASSPSGLAVNIQYFGAGTRLSVL.